Shown below are 5 T cell receptor beta chains from a single sample sequenced in a study of shared clonotypes between healthy human individuals. Generated by immunoSEQ multiplex PCR, the TCRdb table keeps only in-frame clones and is missing some. The table has about 490,000 clones, approximately 80% seen once. Sequences were obtained from PBMCs. Receptor source: a woman aged 40 to 55 in good health. Some clones in this sample may be carry-over from other donors' samples.

The chain joins TRBV6-5 to TRBJ2-3; 7 nucleotides agree with TRBD1. This CDR3 has 14 residues. Germline CDR1 reads MNHEY; CDR2 reads SVGAGI. The V segment lost 6 bases and the J segment 5 bases; nucleotides outside the gene matches: 8. CDR3 sequence reads: CASRLSTGLDTQYF. The CDR3 coding sequence is TGTGCCAGCAGATTATCGACAGGGCTAGATACGCAGTATTTT.

J is TRBJ1-5 and V is TRBV30; TRBD1 matches at 9 bases. The CDR3 totals 14 residues. Germline assignment: CDR1 GTSNPN and CDR2 SVGIG (reference sequence). V lost 5 bases, J lost 7 bases, and 9 bases stayed unmatched. CDR3 in amino acids: CAWGTGRNGQPQHF. The CDR3 DNA follows: TGTGCCTGGGGGACAGGGAGGAACGGACAGCCCCAGCATTTT.

This clone was detected ten times or more. This sample includes further DNA sequences coding for the same CDR3. The chain couples TRBV29-1 to TRBJ2-5; D may be TRBD1 (6 bases). The CDR3 sequence is 12 residues long. Per the germline V gene, CDR1 is SQVTM and CDR2 is ANQGSEA. V lost 6 bases, J lost 0 bases, and 8 bases lay in between. The CDR3 is CSVGQNQETQYF. The CDR3 DNA is TGCAGCGTCGGACAGAACCAAGAGACCCAGTACTTC.

V is TRBV14 and J is TRBJ2-1, with D unresolved. Germline-derived CDR1 and CDR2 are SGHDN and FVKESK. The CDR3 consists of 14 residues. Trimming pared 3 bases from V and 4 bases from J, leaving 10 bases between. The CDR3 region has the DNA TGTGCCAGCAGCCAGCGGACCAAATACAATGAGCAGTTCTTC. Translation: CASSQRTKYNEQFF.

As regards this clone: This same CDR3 is encoded by further DNA sequences in the sample. The rearrangement joins TRBV5-4 to TRBJ2-7; 12 bases agree with TRBD2. Germline assignment: CDR1 SGHNT and CDR2 YYREEE (reference sequence). V trimming: 4 bases; J trimming: 1 base; junction bases outside the gene matches: 3. This CDR3 has 15 amino acids. For the CDR3, the DNA is TGTGCCAGCAGCCCTGGACTAGCGGGATCCTACGAGCAGTACTTC. Residues: CASSPGLAGSYEQYF.